A selection of T cell receptor beta chains follows, all from one sample in a study of T cells in Graves' hyperthyroidism and ophthalmopathy. TCRdb re-called the multiplex PCR reads with MiXCR, one entry per CDR3 protein. The sample yields 100,000 to 140,000 distinct CDR3 sequences, around a sixth seen once. The sample consisted of blood. These TCRs come from a woman aged 50 to 60 with Graves' hyperthyroidism. CDR3s include the opening cysteine and the closing phenylalanine or tryptophan. Each record gives: V gene, J gene, clone size, D gene, CDR3 protein, CDR3 DNA. A D gene is named only where the DNA matches it firmly. Size is omitted from some rows. Given values are once, few, many or a class for expanded clones.

v_gene: TRBV20-1
j_gene: TRBJ2-1
abundance: many
d_gene: -
CDR3aa: CSARGTGGAGWGSRSYNEQFF
CDR3nt: TGCAGTGCTAGAGGAACAGGGGGAGCGGGATGGGGGTCCAGGTCCTACAATGAGCAGTTCTTC

v_gene: TRBV11-2
j_gene: TRBJ2-2
abundance: many
d_gene: -
CDR3aa: CASRYPGTTTGELFF
CDR3nt: TGTGCCAGCAGATACCCCGGGACAACGACCGGGGAGCTGTTTTTT

v_gene: TRBV7-9
j_gene: TRBJ2-1
abundance: few
d_gene: TRBD2
CDR3aa: CAGGGEGNEQFF
CDR3nt: TGTGCCGGGGGGGGGGAGGGCAATGAGCAGTTCTTC

v_gene: TRBV5-6
j_gene: TRBJ2-1
abundance: many
d_gene: TRBD2
CDR3aa: CASSLYSGSDEQFF
CDR3nt: TGTGCCAGCAGCTTGTATAGCGGGAGTGATGAGCAGTTCTTC

v_gene: TRBV18
j_gene: TRBJ2-7
abundance: many
d_gene: -
CDR3aa: CASSPTKNSFEQYF
CDR3nt: TGTGCCAGCTCACCAACCAAGAATTCTTTCGAGCAGTACTTC

v_gene: TRBV18
j_gene: TRBJ2-3
abundance: -
d_gene: TRBD2
CDR3aa: CATTRLAGAMQYF
CDR3nt: TGTGCCACCACCCGACTAGCGGGAGCTATGCAGTATTTT

v_gene: TRBV6-1
j_gene: TRBJ1-5
abundance: many
d_gene: TRBD1
CDR3aa: CASSVFTRKDRGYQPQHF
CDR3nt: TGTGCCAGCAGTGTCTTTACTCGGAAGGACAGGGGTTATCAGCCCCAGCATTTT

v_gene: TRBV7-2
j_gene: TRBJ2-3
abundance: many
d_gene: TRBD2
CDR3aa: CASSTRLAGAGDTQYF
CDR3nt: TGTGCCAGCAGCACCAGACTAGCGGGGGCAGGAGATACGCAGTATTTT

v_gene: TRBV11-3
j_gene: TRBJ1-1
abundance: -
d_gene: -
CDR3aa: CASSYFSLNTEAFF
CDR3nt: TGTGCCAGCAGCTACTTCTCTTTGAACACTGAAGCTTTCTTT

v_gene: TRBV20-1
j_gene: TRBJ2-3
abundance: many
d_gene: -
CDR3aa: CSATGLLADSTDTQYF
CDR3nt: TGCAGTGCGACCGGGTTACTAGCAGACAGCACAGATACGCAGTATTTT

v_gene: TRBV5-1
j_gene: TRBJ1-1
abundance: -
d_gene: -
CDR3aa: CASSIRDTEAFF
CDR3nt: TGCGCCAGCAGCATCAGGGACACTGAAGCTTTCTTT

v_gene: TRBV28
j_gene: TRBJ2-5
abundance: -
d_gene: -
CDR3aa: CASSSQGLGQKTQYF
CDR3nt: TGTGCCAGCAGTTCCCAAGGACTGGGCCAAAAGACCCAGTACTTC

v_gene: TRBV10-3
j_gene: TRBJ1-6
abundance: many
d_gene: TRBD1
CDR3aa: CAIRTATGEGSPLHF
CDR3nt: TGTGCCATCAGGACCGCAACAGGGGAGGGTTCACCCCTCCACTTT

v_gene: TRBV13
j_gene: TRBJ2-3
abundance: many
d_gene: -
CDR3aa: CASSRKAADTQYF
CDR3nt: TGTGCCAGCAGCCGAAAGGCGGCAGATACGCAGTATTTT

v_gene: TRBV11-3
j_gene: TRBJ2-2
abundance: many
d_gene: -
CDR3aa: CASSSGWGANTGELFF
CDR3nt: TGTGCCAGCAGCTCCGGGTGGGGGGCTAACACCGGGGAGCTGTTTTTT

v_gene: TRBV6-1
j_gene: TRBJ2-1
abundance: many
d_gene: -
CDR3aa: CASSETRVNEQFF
CDR3nt: TGTGCCAGCAGTGAGACCAGGGTCAATGAGCAGTTCTTC

v_gene: TRBV20-1
j_gene: TRBJ2-1
abundance: many
d_gene: TRBD2
CDR3aa: CSAGPGTSGHNEQFF
CDR3nt: TGCAGTGCTGGACCGGGGACTAGCGGCCACAATGAGCAGTTCTTC

v_gene: TRBV11-1
j_gene: TRBJ1-1
abundance: -
d_gene: TRBD1
CDR3aa: CASSLGTGLNTEAFF
CDR3nt: TGTGCCAGCAGCTTGGGGACAGGGTTGAACACTGAAGCTTTCTTT

v_gene: TRBV6-1
j_gene: TRBJ1-1
abundance: -
d_gene: -
CDR3aa: CASSQVVRGSEAFF
CDR3nt: TGTGCCAGCAGCCAAGTCGTGAGGGGTTCTGAAGCTTTCTTT

v_gene: TRBV6-1
j_gene: TRBJ2-7
abundance: -
d_gene: TRBD1
CDR3aa: CASSRRGPYEQYF
CDR3nt: TGTGCCAGCAGCCGCAGGGGGCCGTACGAGCAGTACTTC

v_gene: TRBV5-8
j_gene: TRBJ1-2
abundance: many
d_gene: TRBD1
CDR3aa: CASSNDRGNYGYTF
CDR3nt: TGTGCCAGCAGTAACGACAGGGGGAACTATGGCTACACCTTC

v_gene: TRBV3-1
j_gene: TRBJ2-1
abundance: many
d_gene: TRBD2
CDR3aa: CASSPGLFSYNEQFF
CDR3nt: TGTGCCAGCAGCCCGGGACTATTCTCCTACAATGAGCAGTTCTTC

v_gene: TRBV28
j_gene: TRBJ1-6
abundance: many
d_gene: -
CDR3aa: CASSFFLGTGDYNSPLHF
CDR3nt: TGTGCCAGCAGTTTCTTTCTGGGAACAGGAGATTATAATTCACCCCTCCACTTT

v_gene: TRBV11-2
j_gene: TRBJ2-2
abundance: many
d_gene: -
CDR3aa: CASSFGPNTGELFF
CDR3nt: TGTGCCAGCAGCTTTGGCCCGAACACCGGGGAGCTGTTTTTT

v_gene: TRBV2
j_gene: TRBJ2-3
abundance: many
d_gene: TRBD2
CDR3aa: CVSSGTSGRTDTQYF
CDR3nt: TGTGTCAGCAGTGGGACTAGCGGGAGGACAGATACGCAGTATTTT

v_gene: TRBV20-1
j_gene: TRBJ1-2
abundance: many
d_gene: TRBD1
CDR3aa: CSARDRALYGYTF
CDR3nt: TGCAGTGCTCGGGACAGGGCCTTATATGGCTACACCTTC

v_gene: TRBV28
j_gene: TRBJ2-7
abundance: many
d_gene: -
CDR3aa: CASSLRGPYEQYF
CDR3nt: TGTGCCAGCAGTTTAAGGGGCCCCTACGAGCAGTACTTC

v_gene: TRBV12-3/TRBV12-4
j_gene: TRBJ1-2
abundance: few
d_gene: TRBD1
CDR3aa: CASSLWDREDGYTF
CDR3nt: TGTGCCAGCAGTTTATGGGACAGGGAAGATGGCTACACCTTC

v_gene: TRBV11-2
j_gene: TRBJ2-2
abundance: many
d_gene: -
CDR3aa: CASSLASPGQAGELFF
CDR3nt: TGTGCCAGCAGCTTGGCGAGCCCAGGGCAGGCCGGGGAGCTGTTTTTT

v_gene: TRBV7-9
j_gene: TRBJ2-1
abundance: many
d_gene: TRBD2
CDR3aa: CASSRREGRGNEQFF
CDR3nt: TGTGCCAGCAGCAGGCGGGAGGGCCGTGGGAATGAGCAGTTCTTC

v_gene: TRBV20-1
j_gene: TRBJ2-1
abundance: many
d_gene: TRBD2
CDR3aa: CSARAGTSGGNEQFF
CDR3nt: TGCAGTGCTAGAGCCGGGACTAGCGGGGGAAATGAGCAGTTCTTC

v_gene: TRBV18
j_gene: TRBJ1-1
abundance: many
d_gene: -
CDR3aa: CASSPPNTEAFF
CDR3nt: TGTGCCAGCTCACCACCGAACACTGAAGCTTTCTTT

v_gene: TRBV11-1
j_gene: TRBJ2-1
abundance: many
d_gene: -
CDR3aa: CASSLGAGRGERNEQFF
CDR3nt: TGTGCCAGCAGCTTAGGTGCAGGGCGAGGAGAGCGCAATGAGCAGTTCTTC

v_gene: TRBV28
j_gene: TRBJ2-1
abundance: few
d_gene: -
CDR3aa: CASSGGTAYNEQFF
CDR3nt: TGTGCCAGCAGTGGAGGGACAGCTTACAATGAGCAGTTCTTC

v_gene: TRBV12-3/TRBV12-4
j_gene: TRBJ1-4
abundance: -
d_gene: TRBD1
CDR3aa: CASRWGQNEKLFF
CDR3nt: TGTGCCAGCAGATGGGGACAGAATGAAAAACTGTTTTTT

v_gene: TRBV12-3/TRBV12-4
j_gene: TRBJ1-1
abundance: many
d_gene: -
CDR3aa: CASSLGLPNTEAFF
CDR3nt: TGTGCCAGCAGTCTTGGTTTGCCGAACACTGAAGCTTTCTTT

v_gene: TRBV6-1
j_gene: TRBJ2-1
abundance: -
d_gene: -
CDR3aa: CASSESTSRSYNEQFF
CDR3nt: TGTGCCAGCAGTGAATCAACTAGCCGTTCCTACAATGAGCAGTTCTTC